The 27 T cell receptor beta chains reported below all come from one sample, sequenced in a study of shared clonotypes between healthy human individuals. Cells designated naive CD8 were CD45RO-negative and were positively selected for CCR7, with terminally differentiated effector memory CD45RA+ cells excluded. Libraries were prepared by immunoSEQ multiplex PCR; TCRdb keeps only in-frame clonotypes and omits some of them. The sample lists about 2 million clones, just under 95% occurring once. Sequencing input: naive CD8+ T cells sorted from blood. The receptors stem from a man between 18 and 35 years old in good health.

Comments on this clone: The same CDR3 arises from other DNA sequences in this sample as well. The rearrangement links TRBV6-5 to TRBJ2-2; D assignment may be TRBD1 or TRBD2 (5 bases each). V was clipped by 0 bases and J by 5 bases, with 7 bases between them. Germline-derived CDR1 and CDR2 are MNHEY and SVGAGI. The CDR3 spans 14 residues. As DNA, the CDR3 is TGTGCCAGCAGTTACTCGGGGGAGACCGGGGAGCTGTTTTTT. Protein product: CASSYSGETGELFF.

V is TRBV5-8 and J is TRBJ1-1, with D perhaps TRBD1 (5 bases). CDR1 is SGHTS and CDR2 is YDEGEE in the germline V gene. CDR3 length: 16 residues. V lost 4 bases and J 0 bases, leaving 16 bases between the germline ends. CDR3 DNA sequence: TGTGCCAGCAGCCGGGAGGGGCCTTGGTTGAACACTGAAGCTTTCTTT. It translates to CASSREGPWLNTEAFF. Full variable domain (rest looked up from reference TRBV5-8 and TRBJ1-1): EAGVTQSPTHLIKTRGQQATLRCSPISGHTSVYWYQQALGLGLQFLLWYDEGEERNRGNFPPRFSGRQFPNYSSELNVNALELEDSALYLCASSREGPWLNTEAFFGQGTRLTVV.

This rearrangement joins TRBV6-5 to TRBJ2-1; D call uncertain. This CDR3 is 15 amino acids long. Germline loops: CDR1 MNHEY, CDR2 SVGAGI. Deletions cut 6 bases from V and 4 bases from J, with 16 bases between. In DNA form, the CDR3 reads TGTGCCAGCAGCCAATACCCAGGTGCATACAATGAGCAGTTCTTC. This encodes CASSQYPGAYNEQFF.

The rearrangement joins TRBV7-9 to TRBJ1-1, with no clear D. The ends were cut back, 3 bases at V and 3 bases at J, with 8 bases in the middle. This CDR3 has 13 residues. CDR1 SEHNR and CDR2 FQNEAQ come from the germline V gene (reference sequence). CDR3 sequence (DNA): TGTGCCAGCAGCTTCCAGGAGGACACTGAAGCTTTCTTT. The encoded protein is CASSFQEDTEAFF. Drawing the rest from reference TRBV7-9 and TRBJ1-1, the complete variable domain is DTGVSQNPRHKITKRGQNVTFRCDPISEHNRLYWYRQTLGQGPEFLTYFQNEAQLEKSRLLSDRFSAERPKGSFSTLEIQRTEQGDSAMYLCASSFQEDTEAFFGQGTRLTVV.

In this sample, this clone turned up many times. The chain combines TRBV30 with TRBJ1-1, with a weak D call TRBD1 (6 bases). The CDR3 consists of 14 residues. Trimming shortened V by 3 bases and J by 2 bases, and 13 bases separated the two germline ends. CDR1 and CDR2 from the germline V gene are GTSNPN and SVGIG (reference sequence). The CDR3: CAWRWETGNTEAFF. The CDR3 DNA is TGTGCCTGGAGATGGGAGACAGGTAACACTGAAGCTTTCTTT.

The V and J genes are TRBV6-6 and TRBJ2-1; TRBD2 agrees at 8 bases. V lost 6 bases and J lost 10; bases outside the gene matches: 5. This CDR3 spans 12 amino acids. Germline V lookup: CDR1 MNHNY, CDR2 SVGAGI (reference sequence). This CDR3 is CASSQTSEEQFF. In DNA form, the CDR3 reads TGTGCCAGCAGCCAGACTAGCGAAGAGCAGTTCTTC.

The chain recombines TRBV2 with TRBJ1-5; 8 bases map to TRBD1. Germline loops: CDR1 SNHLY, CDR2 FYNNEI. V trimming: 10 bases; J trimming: 4 bases; junction bases outside the gene matches: 3. CDR3 length: 12 amino acids. This CDR3 is CAIRQGNQPQHF. The CDR3 DNA sequence: TGTGCCATCCGACAGGGGAATCAGCCCCAGCATTTT.

V gene TRBV6-5 combines with J gene TRBJ2-7; possible D gene TRBD1, 7 bases. Germline CDR1 MNHEY, CDR2 SVGAGI. The germline V and J ends were trimmed by 5 bases and 6 bases, with 20 bases remaining between them. This CDR3 has 15 amino acids. The CDR3 nucleotides are TGTGCCAGCAGTCCCGCAGGGGGAGGTGCGCCCGAGCAGTACTTC. Amino acids: CASSPAGGGAPEQYF.

This rearrangement joins TRBV6-4 to TRBJ2-1; the match to TRBD2 covers 8 bases. The germline V gene encodes CDR1 MRHNA and CDR2 SNTAGT. V lost 6 bases, J lost 8 bases, and 12 bases stayed unmatched. The CDR3 runs to 15 residues. The CDR3 loop reads CASSPSGRRTDEQFF. CDR3 coding DNA: TGTGCCAGCAGCCCTAGCGGGCGAAGAACGGATGAGCAGTTCTTC.

The chain is built from TRBV7-9 and TRBJ2-3; tentative D call: TRBD1 (5 bases). Trimming took off 5 bases at V and 2 bases at J, with 14 bases between the two ends. The CDR3 is 15 amino acids. In germline, CDR1 is SEHNR, CDR2 FQNEAQ (reference sequence). The CDR3 spells CASSDAGPDTDTQYF. CDR3 sequence (DNA): TGTGCCAGCAGCGACGCAGGGCCAGACACAGATACGCAGTATTTT.

The chain is built from TRBV7-6 and TRBJ1-6; unclear D gene. Germline V gives CDR1 SGHVS, CDR2 FNYEAQ. The CDR3 loop spans 18 amino acids. V was pared by 1 base and J by 3 bases, with 16 bases between. CDR3 loop: CASSLGASTTFYNSPLHF. DNA for the CDR3: TGTGCCAGCAGCTTAGGGGCGAGCACAACGTTCTATAATTCACCCCTCCACTTT.

This clone has just one count. The CDR3 region is CASSPGPLEAFF. In DNA, the CDR3 is TGTGCCAGCAGCCCGGGACCGCTGGAAGCTTTCTTT. The chain links TRBV5-6 to TRBJ1-1; a weak D match, TRBD1 (5 bases). CDR1 and CDR2 (germline): SGHDT, YYEEEE. This CDR3 is built from 12 residues. V was trimmed by 4 bases and J by 8 bases, leaving 12 bases between them.

The chain joins TRBV27 to TRBJ1-1, with D maybe TRBD1 (5 bases). Germline V gives CDR1 MNHEY, CDR2 SMNVEV (reference sequence). The CDR3 is 15 residues long. V gave up 1 base and J gave up 2 bases, with 11 bases separating them. The chain's CDR3 is CASSLYGGPNTEAFF. CDR3 nucleotides: TGTGCCAGCAGTTTATACGGGGGTCCAAACACTGAAGCTTTCTTT.

The rearrangement uses TRBV2 and TRBJ2-7, with D possibly being TRBD1 or TRBD2 (5 bases each). This CDR3 spans 12 amino acids. Germline-derived CDR1 and CDR2 are SNHLY and FYNNEI. Trimming took off 7 bases at V and 7 bases at J, with 14 bases between the two ends. The CDR3 nucleotides are TGTGCCAGCACCGGGACGGCTGCGGAGCAGTACTTC. Amino acids: CASTGTAAEQYF.

In regard to this clone: Other DNA sequences in the same sample also yield this CDR3. The chain recombines TRBV5-6 with TRBJ2-2, with TRBD1 matching 8 bases. V gave up 3 bases and J gave up 4 bases; unmatched junction bases: 2. The CDR3 runs to 14 residues. In germline, CDR1 is SGHDT, CDR2 YYEEEE. The CDR3 sequence is CASSWGTGTGELFF. CDR3 DNA: TGTGCCAGCAGCTGGGGGACAGGCACCGGGGAGCTGTTTTTT.

The V gene is TRBV4-3, the J gene TRBJ2-5; possibly TRBD1 for D (6 bases). CDR1 is LGHNA, CDR2 YSLEER, per germline. The CDR3 has 15 amino acids. Trimming shortened V by 2 bases and J by 3 bases, and 13 bases separated the two germline ends. The CDR3 coding sequence is TGCGCCAGCAGCCAATCCATCCGGGACAAAGAGACCCAGTACTTC. Its translation is CASSQSIRDKETQYF.

The chain employs TRBV11-2 and TRBJ2-3; a weak D match, TRBD1 (6 bases). The germline V gene encodes CDR1 SGHAT and CDR2 FQNNGV. CDR3 length equals 17 residues. Deletions cut 0 bases from V and 2 bases from J, with 15 bases between. Here the CDR3 reads CASSLDRGVGDTDTQYF. Written as DNA, the CDR3 is TGTGCCAGCAGCTTAGACAGGGGAGTTGGGGACACAGATACGCAGTATTTT. The variable domain in full, with the rest retrieved from reference TRBV11-2 and TRBJ2-3, is EAGVAQSPRYKIIEKRQSVAFWCNPISGHATLYWYQQILGQGPKLLIQFQNNGVVDDSQLPKDRFSAERLKGVDSTLKIQPAKLEDSAVYLCASSLDRGVGDTDTQYFGPGTRLTVL.

This chain joins TRBV27 and TRBJ2-5; 11 bases are shared with TRBD2. With V trimmed by 5 bases and J by 1 base, 6 bases remained unmatched. Germline assignment: CDR1 MNHEY and CDR2 SMNVEV (reference sequence). The CDR3 spans 16 residues. CDR3 region: CASSGIAGGPQETQYF. CDR3 nucleotides: TGTGCCAGCAGTGGGATAGCGGGGGGGCCCCAAGAGACCCAGTACTTC.

This chain joins TRBV28 and TRBJ1-2, with D perhaps matching TRBD1 (6 bases). Deletions cut 2 bases from V and 5 bases from J, with 18 bases between. The germline V gene encodes CDR1 MDHEN and CDR2 SYDVKM. The CDR3 has 16 amino acids. The CDR3 nucleotides read TGTGCCAGCAGTTTAAATGGGGTCAGGGGCCCATATGGCTACACCTTC. Translation: CASSLNGVRGPYGYTF.

The V gene is TRBV6-5, the J gene TRBJ2-1; a weak D match, TRBD2 (7 bases). Trimming shortened V by 2 bases and J by 8 bases, and 10 bases separated the two germline ends. The CDR3 length is 13 residues. The germline CDR1 and CDR2 sequences are MNHEY and SVGAGI. The CDR3: CASSYTGRDEQFF. In DNA form, the CDR3 reads TGTGCCAGCAGTTACACAGGGAGGGATGAGCAGTTCTTC.

J is TRBJ1-1 and V is TRBV4-2; perhaps TRBD1 as D (5 bases). The CDR3 sequence is 15 residues long. Trimming left V 4 bases short and J 3 bases short, with 15 bases between. The germline gives CDR1 LGHNA, CDR2 YNFKEQ. CDR3 sequence (DNA): TGTGCCAGCAGCCTACAAAAGGGGTACGACACTGAAGCTTTCTTT. Translation: CASSLQKGYDTEAFF.

This sequence joins TRBV6-1 and TRBJ2-5, with TRBD2 matching 9 bases. Germline values: CDR1 MNHNS, CDR2 SASEGT. This CDR3 has 14 amino acids. V shed 10 bases and J 0 bases; nucleotides not matched to a gene: 6. The CDR3 nucleotides read TGTGCCACCATAGCGGGGGTGTACCAAGAGACCCAGTACTTC. It yields the protein CATIAGVYQETQYF.

The chain links TRBV30 to TRBJ2-7; weak D call: TRBD2 (5 bases). This CDR3 has 14 amino acids. The V end was cut by 3 bases, the J end by 4 bases, with 16 bases between. The germline CDR1 and CDR2 sequences are GTSNPN and SVGIG (reference sequence). The CDR3 coding sequence is TGTGCCTGGAGCGAGTCCACTAGAGAATACGAGCAGTACTTC. This gives the protein CAWSESTREYEQYF. The complete variable domain, with remaining parts taken from reference TRBV30 and TRBJ2-7, reads SQTIHQWPATLVQPVGSPLSLECTVEGTSNPNLYWYRQAAGRGLQLLFYSVGIGQISSEVPQNLSASRPQDRQFILSSKKLLLSDSGFYLCAWSESTREYEQYFGPGTRLTVT.

Note on this clone: Additional DNA sequences in this sample encode the identical CDR3. The gene calls are TRBV7-9 and TRBJ2-7; 8 bases agree with TRBD1. This CDR3 spans 14 amino acids. Germline V gene sequence: CDR1 SEHNR, CDR2 FQNEAQ (reference sequence). V shed 4 bases, J shed 2 bases, and the junction held 4 bases outside the gene matches. The CDR3 here is CASSSTTGAYEQYF. As DNA, the CDR3 is TGTGCCAGCAGCTCTACGACAGGGGCCTACGAGCAGTACTTC.

V and J are TRBV19 and TRBJ1-2; D not certain. This CDR3 spans 14 amino acids. The germline V gene has CDR1 LNHDA and CDR2 SQIVND (reference sequence). Trimming left V 5 bases short and J 5 bases short, with 15 bases between. The CDR3 spells CASSRSGQQYGYTF. The CDR3 bases are TGTGCCAGTAGTCGTTCCGGGCAGCAGTATGGCTACACCTTC.

This clone came up a few times. Other DNA sequences of this sample code for an identical CDR3. The chain has TRBV11-2 and TRBJ2-7; no firm D call. The CDR3 sequence is 12 residues long. Germline CDR1 SGHAT, CDR2 FQNNGV. V was pared by 1 base and J by 1 base, with 2 bases between. The CDR3 nucleotides are TGTGCCAGCAGCTTAGGGTCCTACGAGCAGTACTTC. Protein product: CASSLGSYEQYF. The full variable domain, completed using reference TRBV11-2 and TRBJ2-7, is EAGVAQSPRYKIIEKRQSVAFWCNPISGHATLYWYQQILGQGPKLLIQFQNNGVVDDSQLPKDRFSAERLKGVDSTLKIQPAKLEDSAVYLCASSLGSYEQYFGPGTRLTVT.

This clone showed up just once. The chain employs TRBV5-1 and TRBJ2-7, with TRBD1 identical over 7 bases. CDR3 length: 14 residues. The V gene end was trimmed by 4 bases and the J gene end by 2 bases; junction bases not matched to a gene: 6. Germline values: CDR1 SGHRS, CDR2 YFSETQ. As DNA, the CDR3 is TGCGCCAGCAGCCAATCCGGGACAGCCTACGAGCAGTACTTC. It specifies CASSQSGTAYEQYF.